This T cell receptor beta chain was identified in a study of OX40 agonist ivuxolimab in advanced cancers. Germline-derived CDR1 and CDR2 are SGHKS and YYEKEE (reference sequence). The CDR3 consists of 13 residues. The J segment lost 8 bases and the V segment lost 4 bases, leaving 6 bases of the junction unmatched. Here immunoSEQ multiplex PCR was the method, and the copy in TCRdb shows in-frame clones only, minus some. The sample holds about 6,100 clones; about three quarters are singletons and the top ten take 20% to 25%. The input for sequencing was CD4+ or CD8+ T cells sorted from blood, taken in a trial of the OX40 agonist ivuxolimab. The receptor's source is an adult with an advanced solid tumor such as melanoma, head and neck, liver or kidney cancer. This chain links TRBV5-5 with TRBJ2-1, with 7 bases identical to TRBD1. CDR3 loop: CASSGQGDDEQFF. The CDR3 nucleotides are TGTGCCAGCAGCGGGCAGGGGGACGATGAGCAGTTCTTC.